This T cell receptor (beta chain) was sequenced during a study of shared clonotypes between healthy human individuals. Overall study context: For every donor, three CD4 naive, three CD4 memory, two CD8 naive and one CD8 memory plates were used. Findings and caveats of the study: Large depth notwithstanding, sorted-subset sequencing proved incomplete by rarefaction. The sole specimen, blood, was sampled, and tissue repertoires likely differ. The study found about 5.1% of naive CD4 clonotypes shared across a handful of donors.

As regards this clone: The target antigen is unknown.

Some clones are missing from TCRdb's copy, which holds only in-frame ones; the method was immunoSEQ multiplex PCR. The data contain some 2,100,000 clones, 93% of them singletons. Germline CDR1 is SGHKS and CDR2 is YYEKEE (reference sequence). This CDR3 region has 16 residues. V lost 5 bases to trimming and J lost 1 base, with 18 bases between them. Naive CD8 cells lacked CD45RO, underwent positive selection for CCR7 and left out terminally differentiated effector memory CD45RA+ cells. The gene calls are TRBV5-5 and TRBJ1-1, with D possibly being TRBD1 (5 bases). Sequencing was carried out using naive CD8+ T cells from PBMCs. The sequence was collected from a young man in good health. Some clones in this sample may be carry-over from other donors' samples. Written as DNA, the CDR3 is TGTGCCAGCAGGGGCAGGGTATCCCTGACGAACACTGAAGCTTTCTTT. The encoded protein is CASRGRVSLTNTEAFF.